This T cell receptor beta chain was documented in a study of shared clonotypes between healthy human individuals. Method: immunoSEQ multiplex PCR; TCRdb's copy keeps in-frame clones and lacks some. The sample lists about 650,000 clones; around 95% were seen once. Cells designated naive CD8 were CD45RO-negative and were positively selected for CCR7, with terminally differentiated effector memory CD45RA+ cells excluded. All donors qualified as healthy HIV-negative adults and had experienced no recent acute infections or vaccinations. Germline CDR1 MNHEY, CDR2 SMNVEV (reference sequence). The ends were cut back, 7 bases at V and 8 bases at J, with 9 bases in the middle. The CDR3 has 11 residues.

The receptor comes from a woman in her twenties or thirties in good health. The chain recombines TRBV27 with TRBJ2-1, with D perhaps TRBD1 (5 bases). The sequencing input was naive CD8+ T cells sorted from blood. The CDR3 DNA is TGTGCCAGCAATTGGGGCGATGAGCAGTTCTTC. Protein sequence: CASNWGDEQFF.